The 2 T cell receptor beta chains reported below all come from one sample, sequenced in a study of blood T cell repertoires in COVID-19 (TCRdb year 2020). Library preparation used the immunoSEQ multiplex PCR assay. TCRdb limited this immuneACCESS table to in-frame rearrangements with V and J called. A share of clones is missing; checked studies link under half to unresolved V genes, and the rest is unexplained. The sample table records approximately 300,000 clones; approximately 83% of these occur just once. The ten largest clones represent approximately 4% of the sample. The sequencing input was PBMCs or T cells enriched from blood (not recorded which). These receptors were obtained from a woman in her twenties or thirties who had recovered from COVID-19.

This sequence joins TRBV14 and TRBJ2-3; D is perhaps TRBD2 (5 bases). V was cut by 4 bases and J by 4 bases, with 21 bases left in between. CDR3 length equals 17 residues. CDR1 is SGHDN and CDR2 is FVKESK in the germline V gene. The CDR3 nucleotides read TGTGCCAGCAGCCCTACAGCAGGTGGGGAGAAGCCAGATACGCAGTATTTT. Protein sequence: CASSPTAGGEKPDTQYF.

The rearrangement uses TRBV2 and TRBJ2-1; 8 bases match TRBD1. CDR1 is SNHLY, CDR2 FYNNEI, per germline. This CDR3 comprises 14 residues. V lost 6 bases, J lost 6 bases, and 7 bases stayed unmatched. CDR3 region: CASRRVDRGNEQFF. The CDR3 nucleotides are TGTGCCAGCAGAAGGGTCGACAGGGGCAATGAGCAGTTCTTC.